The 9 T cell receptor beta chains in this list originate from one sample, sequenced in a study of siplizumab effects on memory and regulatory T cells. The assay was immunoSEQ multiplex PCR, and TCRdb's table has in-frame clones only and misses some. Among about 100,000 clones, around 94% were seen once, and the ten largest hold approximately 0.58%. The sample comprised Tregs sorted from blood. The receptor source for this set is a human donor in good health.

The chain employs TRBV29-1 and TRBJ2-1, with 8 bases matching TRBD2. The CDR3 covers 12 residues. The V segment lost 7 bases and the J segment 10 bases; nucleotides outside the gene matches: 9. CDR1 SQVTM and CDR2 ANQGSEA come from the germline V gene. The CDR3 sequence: CSAAQRGREQFF. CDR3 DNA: TGCAGCGCCGCCCAGCGGGGGCGCGAGCAGTTCTTC.

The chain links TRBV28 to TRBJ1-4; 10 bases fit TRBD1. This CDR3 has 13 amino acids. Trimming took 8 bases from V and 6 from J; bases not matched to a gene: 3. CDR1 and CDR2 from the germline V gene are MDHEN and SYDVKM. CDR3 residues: CASRGTGDEKLFF. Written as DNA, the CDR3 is TGTGCCAGCCGAGGGACAGGGGATGAAAAACTGTTTTTT.

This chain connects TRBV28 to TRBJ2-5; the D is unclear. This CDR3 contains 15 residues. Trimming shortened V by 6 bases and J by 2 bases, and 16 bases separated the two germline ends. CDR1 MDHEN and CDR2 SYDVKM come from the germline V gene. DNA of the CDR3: TGTGCCAGCAGCCCGTTGCTCTGGGCACAAGAGACCCAGTACTTC. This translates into CASSPLLWAQETQYF.

The CDR3 spells CASSVQLGEIFSGANVLTF. The CDR3 DNA follows: TGCGCCAGCAGTGTACAATTGGGAGAAATCTTCTCTGGGGCCAACGTCCTGACTTTC. V and J are TRBV10-2 and TRBJ2-6; perhaps TRBD2 as D (5 bases). There are 19 residues in the CDR3. Germline lookup yields CDR1 WSHSY and CDR2 SAAADI. Trimming took off 4 bases at V and 0 bases at J, with 19 bases between the two ends.

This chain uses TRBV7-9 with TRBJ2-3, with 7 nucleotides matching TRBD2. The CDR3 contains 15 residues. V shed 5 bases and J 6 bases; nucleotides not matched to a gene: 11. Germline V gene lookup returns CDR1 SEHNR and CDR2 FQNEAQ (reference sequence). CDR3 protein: CASSLARREMDTQYF. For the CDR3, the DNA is TGTGCCAGCAGCCTCGCTAGGCGGGAGATGGATACGCAGTATTTT.

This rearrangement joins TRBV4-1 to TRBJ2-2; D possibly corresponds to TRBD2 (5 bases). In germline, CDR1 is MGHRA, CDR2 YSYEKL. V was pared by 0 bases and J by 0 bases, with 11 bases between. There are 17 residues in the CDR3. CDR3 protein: CASSQDRQAANTGELFF. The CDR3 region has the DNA TGCGCCAGCAGCCAAGATCGACAAGCGGCGAACACCGGGGAGCTGTTTTTT.

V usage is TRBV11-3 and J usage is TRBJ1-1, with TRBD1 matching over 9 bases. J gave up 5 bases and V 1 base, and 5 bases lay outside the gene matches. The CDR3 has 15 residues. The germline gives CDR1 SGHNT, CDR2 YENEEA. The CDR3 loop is CASSLGPGQGTEAFF. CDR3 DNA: TGTGCCAGCAGCTTAGGGCCGGGACAGGGAACTGAAGCTTTCTTT.

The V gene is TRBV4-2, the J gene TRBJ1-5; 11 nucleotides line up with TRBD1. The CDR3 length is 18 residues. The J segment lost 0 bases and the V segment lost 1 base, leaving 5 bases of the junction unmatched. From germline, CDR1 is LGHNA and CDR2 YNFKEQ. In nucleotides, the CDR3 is TGTGCCAGCAGCCAAGTGGGGACAGGGGGGGATAGCAATCAGCCCCAGCATTTT. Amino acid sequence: CASSQVGTGGDSNQPQHF.

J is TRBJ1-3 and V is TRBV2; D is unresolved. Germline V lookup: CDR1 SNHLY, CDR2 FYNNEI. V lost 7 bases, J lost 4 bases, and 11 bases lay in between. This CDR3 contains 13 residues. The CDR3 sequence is CASNLGAGNTIYF. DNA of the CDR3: TGTGCCAGCAATCTGGGAGCCGGAAACACCATATATTTT.